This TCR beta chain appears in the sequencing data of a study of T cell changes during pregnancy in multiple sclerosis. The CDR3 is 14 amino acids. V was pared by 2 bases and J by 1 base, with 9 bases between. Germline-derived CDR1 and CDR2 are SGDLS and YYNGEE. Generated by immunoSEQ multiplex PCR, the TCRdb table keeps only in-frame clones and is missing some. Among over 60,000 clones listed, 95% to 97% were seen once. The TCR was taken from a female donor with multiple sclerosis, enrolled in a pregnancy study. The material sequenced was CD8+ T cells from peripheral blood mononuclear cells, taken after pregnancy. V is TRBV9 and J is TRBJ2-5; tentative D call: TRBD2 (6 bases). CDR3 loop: CASSVPGVQETQYF. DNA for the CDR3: TGTGCCAGCAGCGTCCCGGGGGTCCAAGAGACCCAGTACTTC.